The rows below give T cell receptor beta chains drawn from one sample of a study of T-cell memory formation after mild COVID-19. TCRdb passed the 5' RACE reads through MiXCR, listing each CDR3 protein once. The sample lists tens of thousands of distinct CDR3 sequences; 6.1% were seen once. Source material: PBMCs or a T cell subset sorted from them (not recorded which). The receptors here all came from an adult who had mild COVID-19 (a few samples of this study predate the infection). Cell type and time point are not known. CDR3s include the opening cysteine and the closing phenylalanine or tryptophan. The D gene is left open where the match is weak. The size field is filled for only some rows; it gives once, few, many or a size class.

TRBV9	TRBJ2-3	TRBD2	few	TGTGCCAGCAGCGAACTAGCGGGGGGAAGCACAGATACGCAGTATTTT	CASSELAGGSTDTQYF
TRBV10-3	TRBJ1-6	.	.	TGTGCCATCAGTGAGTCGTTAGGAAACGGGAATTCACCCCTCCACTTT	CAISESLGNGNSPLHF
TRBV5-1	TRBJ1-1	.	few	TGCGCCAGCAGCTTGGATCCCGGGTTGGTCGCTTTCTTT	CASSLDPGLVAFF
TRBV6-2/TRBV6-3	TRBJ2-7	TRBD2	.	TGTGCCAGCAGTTACCAGACTAGCGGGGGGACTTACTCCTACGAGCAGTACTTC	CASSYQTSGGTYSYEQYF
TRBV11-2	TRBJ2-7	.	few	TGTGCCAGCAGCTTAGAGTCCCTTTATTTCAGGGGTACCTACGAGCAGTACTTC	CASSLESLYFRGTYEQYF
TRBV18	TRBJ2-3	.	few	TGTGCCAGCTCACGACCCCCCCCGCAGGTTACGCAGTATTTT	CASSRPPPQVTQYF
TRBV20-1	TRBJ2-7	.	few	TGCAGTGCTAGATCGGAAGCCAACGAGCAGTACTTC	CSARSEANEQYF
TRBV7-2	TRBJ2-1	.	many	TGTGCCAGCAGCCCCGACGGGGTTTACAATGAGCAGTTCTTC	CASSPDGVYNEQFF
TRBV30	TRBJ2-3	.	many	TGTGCCTGGAGTGGTCAGGCTCCCGATACGCAGTATTTT	CAWSGQAPDTQYF
TRBV30	TRBJ2-4	.	many	TGTGCCTGGAGTCGGAACCAGGCCACGAGAGTTGACTTC	CAWSRNQATRVDF
TRBV5-1	TRBJ2-5	.	many	TGCGCCAGCAGCTTGGAGGCTCATTACGAGACCCAGTACTTC	CASSLEAHYETQYF
TRBV24-1	TRBJ1-1	TRBD1	few	TGTGCCACCATCGGACAGGGGAACACTGAAGCTTTCTTT	CATIGQGNTEAFF
TRBV5-4	TRBJ2-7	.	few	TGTGCCAGCAGCTCCAAGACAGGTTCTTACGAGCAGTACTTC	CASSSKTGSYEQYF
TRBV11-2	TRBJ1-1	.	.	TGTGCCAGCAGCTCCGACACCCGAAGAGCTGAAGCTTTCTTT	CASSSDTRRAEAFF
TRBV5-1	TRBJ2-3	TRBD2	few	TGCGCCAGCAGCTTGAGCGGGAGGAACACAGATACGCAGTATTTT	CASSLSGRNTDTQYF
TRBV18	TRBJ1-5	TRBD1	.	TGTGCCAGCTCACAGGGGGCTAGCAATCAGCCCCAGCATTTT	CASSQGASNQPQHF
TRBV5-1	TRBJ1-6	TRBD1	few	TGCGCCAGCAGCCTGGGACAGTCCAATTCACCCCTCCACTTT	CASSLGQSNSPLHF
TRBV7-9	TRBJ2-7	.	many	TGTGCCAGCAACCGGGACGGAACCTACGAGCAGTACTTC	CASNRDGTYEQYF
TRBV4-2	TRBJ1-6	.	.	TGTGCCAGCAGCCAAGAATCTGCTAGCTCCTATAATTCACCCCTCCACTTT	CASSQESASSYNSPLHF
TRBV7-6	TRBJ2-7	.	.	TGTGCCAGCAGCTTAGAAAAGGGACGCAACGAGCAGTACTTC	CASSLEKGRNEQYF
TRBV5-1	TRBJ2-7	TRBD2	many	TGCGCCAGCAGCGCTGAGCGGGGGGTGAGCTCCTACGAGCAGTACTTC	CASSAERGVSSYEQYF
TRBV12-3/TRBV12-4	TRBJ1-2	TRBD1	few	TGTGCCAGCAGTACAGGGGGAGGCTATGGCTACACCTTC	CASSTGGGYGYTF
TRBV20-1	TRBJ1-2	TRBD1	.	TGCAGTGCTAGAAACCAGGGGGGTCACCGTGGAGGCTACACCTTC	CSARNQGGHRGGYTF
TRBV12-3/TRBV12-4	TRBJ2-4	.	many	TGTGCCAGCAGTTTGGGGGGAGCCAAAAACATTCAGTACTTC	CASSLGGAKNIQYF
TRBV7-2	TRBJ2-1	.	.	TGTGCCAGCAGCTTAGGAGGGGAAGGACCCTACAATGAGCAGTTCTTC	CASSLGGEGPYNEQFF
TRBV29-1	TRBJ1-5	TRBD1	.	TGCAGCGTAGGGACAGGGGTTGGTCAGCCCCAGCATTTT	CSVGTGVGQPQHF
TRBV5-4	TRBJ2-1	TRBD1	many	TGTGCCAGCAGCTCGACAGGGGGTGGCTACAATGAGCAGTTCTTC	CASSSTGGGYNEQFF
TRBV5-1	TRBJ2-7	TRBD1	few	TGCGCCAGCAGCCCGGGGGGGACAGGGGGCTACGAGCAGTACTTC	CASSPGGTGGYEQYF
TRBV18	TRBJ1-3	.	.	TGTGCCAGCTCACCACTCAGGGGTGAAGGAAACACCATATATTTT	CASSPLRGEGNTIYF
TRBV27	TRBJ1-5	TRBD1	few	TGTGCCAGCAGTTTACGGACAGGGGGAAATCAGCCCCAGCATTTT	CASSLRTGGNQPQHF
TRBV4-1	TRBJ2-3	.	few	TGCGCCAGCGGTTGGGGAGATACGCAGTATTTT	CASGWGDTQYF
TRBV12-3/TRBV12-4	TRBJ2-1	TRBD2	many	TGTGCCAGCAGCGCAGCGGGAAGCTCCTACAATGAGCAGTTCTTC	CASSAAGSSYNEQFF
TRBV4-1	TRBJ2-7	.	few	TGCGCCAGCAGCCAAGTTTTTCCTGGCCGGGGGAATCCCTACGAGCAGTACTTC	CASSQVFPGRGNPYEQYF
TRBV12-3/TRBV12-4	TRBJ1-1	.	.	TGTGCCAGCACTGCCTTTAGAACGAGGCCAGGGGCTGAAGCTTTCTTT	CASTAFRTRPGAEAFF
TRBV4-1	TRBJ1-1	TRBD1	.	TGCGCCAGCAGCCCCTTTCATATACAGGGGGCCAAAGCTTTCTTT	CASSPFHIQGAKAFF
TRBV7-8	TRBJ2-4	TRBD2	few	TGTGCCAGCAGCTCCGGGACTAGCGGGGGGGCCCTAAACATTCAGTACTTC	CASSSGTSGGALNIQYF
TRBV3-1	TRBJ1-1	.	.	TGTGCCAGCAGCCAAGAAAAGGGGGTAGCTTTCTTT	CASSQEKGVAFF
TRBV4-3	TRBJ2-7	.	.	TGCGCCAGCAGCCAAGATCTTGGGGGCTGGTACGAGCAGTACTTC	CASSQDLGGWYEQYF
TRBV7-9	TRBJ1-4	.	few	TGTGCCAGCAGCTTAGTAGGTTCAGAATCCGAAAAACTGTTTTTT	CASSLVGSESEKLFF
TRBV11-1	TRBJ2-1	.	many	TGTGCCAGCAGCTTAGCGTTAAGAGATGAGCAGTTCTTC	CASSLALRDEQFF
TRBV3-1	TRBJ1-1	.	many	TGTGCCAGCAGCCAAGAGGCGGGCCGGGCTTTCTTT	CASSQEAGRAFF
TRBV2	TRBJ2-1	.	.	TGTGCCAGCAGTGCCTCCCTACGGGCCAATGAGCAGTTCTTC	CASSASLRANEQFF
TRBV20-1	TRBJ2-1	TRBD1	.	TGCAGAGCCGGGACAGGGACGTACAATGAGCAGTTCTTC	CRAGTGTYNEQFF
TRBV10-3	TRBJ2-1	.	many	TGTGCCATCAGTGAGTCGAATCACAGGCGGGAGTTCTTC	CAISESNHRREFF
TRBV7-2	TRBJ2-3	.	many	TGTGCCAGCAGCGTTTATACCGCAGATACGCAGTATTTT	CASSVYTADTQYF
TRBV2	TRBJ2-3	.	.	TGTGCCAGCAGTGGTCTAGCGTCCCCTCGGGATACGCAGTATTTT	CASSGLASPRDTQYF
TRBV7-3	TRBJ2-7	.	few	TGTGCCAGCAGCCAGGACAGTAACTCCTACGAGCAGTACTTC	CASSQDSNSYEQYF
TRBV12-3/TRBV12-4	TRBJ2-1	.	many	TGTGCCAGAAGTTTGGTTACAGGCAGCTCCTACAATGAGCAGTTCTTC	CARSLVTGSSYNEQFF
TRBV7-2	TRBJ1-4	TRBD1	.	TGTGCCAGCAGCTTAGGAAACAGGGGCGGCGAAAAACTGTTTTTT	CASSLGNRGGEKLFF
TRBV5-1	TRBJ1-2	TRBD1	few	TGCGCCAGCAGCTTGGCCAGCGGACAGGTCTCCTATGGCTACACCTTC	CASSLASGQVSYGYTF
TRBV18	TRBJ2-2	.	many	TGTGCCAGCTCACTCGACTCCGGGGAGCTGTTTTTT	CASSLDSGELFF
TRBV5-1	TRBJ1-2	.	few	TGCGCCAGCAGCCCATACAGGACTAACTATGGCTACACCTTC	CASSPYRTNYGYTF
TRBV7-6	TRBJ2-1	TRBD2	.	TGTGCCAGCAGCCCGAAGTCTAGCGGGAGCTCCTACAATGAGCAGTTCTTC	CASSPKSSGSSYNEQFF
TRBV2	TRBJ2-1	TRBD2	few	TGTGCCAGCAGTGCCCAATCCGGCGGGGGAGGGTATGAGCAGTTCTTC	CASSAQSGGGGYEQFF
TRBV3-1	TRBJ1-3	.	few	TGTGCCAGCAGCCAAGAATTGCTCTCTGGAAACACCATATATTTT	CASSQELLSGNTIYF
TRBV2	TRBJ1-1	.	many	TGTGCCAGCATGAGGGGGACTGAAGCTTTCTTT	CASMRGTEAFF